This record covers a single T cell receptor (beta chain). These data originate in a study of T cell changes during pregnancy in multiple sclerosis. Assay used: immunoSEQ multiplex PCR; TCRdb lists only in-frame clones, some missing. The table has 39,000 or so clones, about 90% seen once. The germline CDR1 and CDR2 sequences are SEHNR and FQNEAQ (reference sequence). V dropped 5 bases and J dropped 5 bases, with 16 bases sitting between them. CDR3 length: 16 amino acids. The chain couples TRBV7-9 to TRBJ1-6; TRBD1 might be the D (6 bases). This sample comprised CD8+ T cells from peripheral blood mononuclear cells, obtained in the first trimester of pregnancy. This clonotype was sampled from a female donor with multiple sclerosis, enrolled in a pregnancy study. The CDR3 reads CASSTFRTADNSPLHF. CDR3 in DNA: TGTGCCAGCAGCACCTTCCGGACAGCCGATAATTCACCCCTCCACTTT.